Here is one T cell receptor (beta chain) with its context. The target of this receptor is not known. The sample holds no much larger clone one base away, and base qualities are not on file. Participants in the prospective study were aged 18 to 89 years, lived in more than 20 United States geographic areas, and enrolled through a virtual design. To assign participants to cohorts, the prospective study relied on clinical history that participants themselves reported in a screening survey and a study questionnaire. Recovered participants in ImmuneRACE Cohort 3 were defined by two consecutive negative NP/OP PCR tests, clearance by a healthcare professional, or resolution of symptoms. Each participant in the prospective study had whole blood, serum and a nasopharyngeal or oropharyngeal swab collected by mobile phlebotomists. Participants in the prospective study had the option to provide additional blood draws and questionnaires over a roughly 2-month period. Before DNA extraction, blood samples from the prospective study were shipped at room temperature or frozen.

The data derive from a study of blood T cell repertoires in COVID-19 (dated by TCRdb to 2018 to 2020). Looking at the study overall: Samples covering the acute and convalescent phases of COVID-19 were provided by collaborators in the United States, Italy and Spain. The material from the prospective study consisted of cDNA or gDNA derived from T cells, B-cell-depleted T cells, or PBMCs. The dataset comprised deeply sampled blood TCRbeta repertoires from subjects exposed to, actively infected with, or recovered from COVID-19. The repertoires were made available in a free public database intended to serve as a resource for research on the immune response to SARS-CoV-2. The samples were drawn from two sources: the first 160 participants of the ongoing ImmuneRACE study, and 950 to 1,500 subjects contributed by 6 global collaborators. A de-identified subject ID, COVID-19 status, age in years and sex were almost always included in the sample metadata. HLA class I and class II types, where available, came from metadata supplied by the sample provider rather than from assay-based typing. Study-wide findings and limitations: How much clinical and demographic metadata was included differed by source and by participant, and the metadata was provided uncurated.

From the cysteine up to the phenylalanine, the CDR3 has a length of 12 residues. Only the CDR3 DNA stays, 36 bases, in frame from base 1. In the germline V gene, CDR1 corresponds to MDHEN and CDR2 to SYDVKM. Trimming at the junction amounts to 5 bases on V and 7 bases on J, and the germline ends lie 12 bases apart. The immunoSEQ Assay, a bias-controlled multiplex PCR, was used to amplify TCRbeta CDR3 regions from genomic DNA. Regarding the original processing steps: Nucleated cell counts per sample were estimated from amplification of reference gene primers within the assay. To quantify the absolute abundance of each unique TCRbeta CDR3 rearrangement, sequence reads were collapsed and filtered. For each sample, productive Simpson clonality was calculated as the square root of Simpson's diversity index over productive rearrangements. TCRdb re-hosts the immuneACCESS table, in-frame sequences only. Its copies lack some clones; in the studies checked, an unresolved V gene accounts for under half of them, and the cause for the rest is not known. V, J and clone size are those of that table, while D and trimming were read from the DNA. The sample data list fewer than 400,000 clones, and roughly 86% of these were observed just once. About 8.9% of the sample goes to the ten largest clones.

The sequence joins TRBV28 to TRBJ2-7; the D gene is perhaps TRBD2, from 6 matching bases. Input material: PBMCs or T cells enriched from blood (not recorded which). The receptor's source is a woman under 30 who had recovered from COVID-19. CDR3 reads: CASSVSAGEQYF. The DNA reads TGTGCCAGCAGTGTCAGTGCGGGGGAGCAGTACTTC.